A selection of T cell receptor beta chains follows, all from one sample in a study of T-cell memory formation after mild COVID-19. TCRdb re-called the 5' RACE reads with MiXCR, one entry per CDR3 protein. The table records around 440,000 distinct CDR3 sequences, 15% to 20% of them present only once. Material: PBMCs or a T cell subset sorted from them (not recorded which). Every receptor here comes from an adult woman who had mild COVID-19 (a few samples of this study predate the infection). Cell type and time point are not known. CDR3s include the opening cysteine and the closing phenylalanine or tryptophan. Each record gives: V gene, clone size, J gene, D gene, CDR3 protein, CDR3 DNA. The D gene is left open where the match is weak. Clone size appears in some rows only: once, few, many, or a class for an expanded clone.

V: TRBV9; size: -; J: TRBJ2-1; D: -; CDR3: CASSVDSSNEQFF; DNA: TGTGCCAGCAGCGTAGATTCGAGCAATGAGCAGTTCTTC
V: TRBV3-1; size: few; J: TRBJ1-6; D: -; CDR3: CASSLWGNSPLHF; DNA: TGTGCCAGCAGCCTCTGGGGGAATTCACCCCTCCACTTT
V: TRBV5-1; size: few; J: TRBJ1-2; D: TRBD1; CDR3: CASSLLPGQNYGYTF; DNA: TGCGCCAGCAGCCTACTACCGGGACAGAACTATGGCTACACCTTC
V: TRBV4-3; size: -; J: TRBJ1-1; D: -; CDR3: CASSQKYKGTQNTEAFF; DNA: TGCGCCAGCAGCCAAAAATACAAGGGGACTCAGAACACTGAAGCTTTCTTT
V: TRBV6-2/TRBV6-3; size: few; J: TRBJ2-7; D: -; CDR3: CASSSQTGYRYEQYF; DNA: TGTGCCAGCTCATCACAGACGGGGTACCGATACGAGCAGTACTTC
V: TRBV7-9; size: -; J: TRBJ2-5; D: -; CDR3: CASSPSGLEYQETQYF; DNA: TGTGCCAGCAGCCCCTCGGGACTCGAGTACCAAGAGACCCAGTACTTC
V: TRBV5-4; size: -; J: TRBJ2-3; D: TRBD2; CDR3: CASSPTSGVTDTQYF; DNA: TGTGCCAGCAGCCCAACTAGCGGGGTCACAGATACGCAGTATTTT
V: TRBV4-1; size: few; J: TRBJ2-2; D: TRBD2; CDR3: CASSLSGGAPGELFF; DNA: TGCGCCAGCAGCCTTAGCGGGGGGGCCCCCGGGGAGCTGTTTTTT
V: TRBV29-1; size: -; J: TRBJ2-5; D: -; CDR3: CSGAGGETQYF; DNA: TGCAGCGGGGCAGGCGGGGAGACCCAGTACTTC
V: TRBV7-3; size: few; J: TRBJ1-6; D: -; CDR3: CASSLSPNSPLHF; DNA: TGTGCCAGCAGCTTAAGCCCCAATTCACCCCTCCACTTT
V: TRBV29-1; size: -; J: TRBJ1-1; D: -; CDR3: CSVDVTGNTEAFF; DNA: TGCAGCGTTGACGTGACGGGGAACACTGAAGCTTTCTTT
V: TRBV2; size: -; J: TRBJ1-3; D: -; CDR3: CASSYRAIKSGNTIYF; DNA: TGTGCCAGCAGTTACCGGGCCATTAAATCTGGAAACACCATATATTTT
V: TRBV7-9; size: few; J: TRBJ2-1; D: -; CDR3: CATGDYNEQFF; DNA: TGTGCGACCGGGGACTACAATGAGCAGTTCTTC
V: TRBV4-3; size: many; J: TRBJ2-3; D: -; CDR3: CASSQGEARTDTQYF; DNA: TGCGCCAGCAGCCAAGGGGAGGCTCGCACAGATACGCAGTATTTT